One and the same sample provided the 32 T cell receptor beta chains below, sequenced in a study of blood T cell repertoires in COVID-19. Profiled with immunoSEQ multiplex PCR; TCRdb holds only in-frame clones, not every one. The table has about 370,000 clones, roughly 90% seen once. The material sequenced was peripheral blood. The receptor set was obtained from a woman in her twenties or thirties with COVID-19, enrolled during active disease.

The V and J genes are TRBV19 and TRBJ1-5, with TRBD1 matching 9 bases. Germline V gene data show CDR1 as LNHDA and CDR2 as SQIVND (reference sequence). The CDR3 sequence is 14 residues long. V lost 6 bases and J lost 5; bases outside the gene matches: 5. CDR3 nucleotide sequence: TGTGCCAGTAGCAGACAGGGGGTCTATCAGCCCCAGCATTTT. Translated, it gives CASSRQGVYQPQHF.

This chain connects TRBV7-6 to TRBJ1-5; D possibly corresponds to TRBD1 (5 bases). The CDR3 sequence is 13 residues long. V dropped 5 bases and J dropped 9 bases, with 14 bases sitting between them. Per the germline V gene, CDR1 is SGHVS and CDR2 is FNYEAQ. CDR3 DNA: TGTGCCAGCAGCCCAGGGCCGGAAAGGCCCCAGCATTTT. This encodes CASSPGPERPQHF. Using reference TRBV7-6 and TRBJ1-5 for the parts outside the CDR3, the full variable domain is GAGVSQSPRYKVTKRGQDVALRCDPISGHVSLYWYRQALGQGPEFLTYFNYEAQQDKSGLPNDRFSAERPEGSISTLTIQRTEQRDSAMYRCASSPGPERPQHFGDGTRLSIL.

This clone was recorded only once. The rearrangement links TRBV9 to TRBJ1-2, with D possibly being TRBD1 (5 bases). Germline CDR1 reads SGDLS; CDR2 reads YYNGEE. Trimming pared 0 bases from V and 2 bases from J, leaving 8 bases between. CDR3 length: 14 amino acids. Written as DNA, the CDR3 is TGTGCCAGCAGCGTAGCTACAGGCAACTATGGCTACACCTTC. Residues: CASSVATGNYGYTF.

V gene TRBV28 combines with J gene TRBJ1-5, with D maybe TRBD1 (6 bases). The CDR3 runs to 16 residues. The V gene's germline CDR1 is MDHEN and CDR2 SYDVKM. Trimming took 2 bases from V and 3 from J, leaving 14 bases between them. CDR3 sequence (DNA): TGTGCCAGCAGTTTAGGGGTCAGGGGAAACAATCAGCCCCAGCATTTT. Protein product: CASSLGVRGNNQPQHF.

This chain links TRBV24-1 with TRBJ1-1; D not certain. The CDR3 spans 15 residues. V lost 5 bases and J 4 bases, leaving 16 bases between the germline ends. Germline loops: CDR1 KGHDR, CDR2 SFDVKD. CDR3 in amino acids: CATSGSGSLGTEAFF. In nucleotides, the CDR3 is TGTGCCACCAGTGGGTCCGGGAGCCTTGGCACTGAAGCTTTCTTT.

The gene calls are TRBV19 and TRBJ2-7; TRBD1 might be the D (6 bases). CDR1 is LNHDA and CDR2 is SQIVND in the germline V gene (reference sequence). The CDR3 is 14 residues long. With 7 bases removed from V and 3 bases from J, the gap between germline ends came to 16 bases. The CDR3 here is CASTLRQVGYEQYV. CDR3 coding DNA: TGTGCCAGTACCCTTAGACAGGTCGGCTACGAGCAGTACGTC.

The chain employs TRBV19 and TRBJ1-3; no definite D call. Germline-derived CDR1 and CDR2 are LNHDA and SQIVND (reference sequence). This CDR3 region has 14 residues. V was cut by 4 bases and J by 0 bases, with 7 bases left in between. CDR3: CASSTPDSGNTIYF. The DNA for the CDR3 is TGTGCCAGTAGTACCCCAGACTCTGGAAACACCATATATTTT.

V gene TRBV11-1 combines with J gene TRBJ2-2; 9 bases are a match to TRBD2. V lost 1 base, J lost 10 bases, and 10 bases stayed unmatched. Germline CDR1 is SGHAT and CDR2 is FQDESV (reference sequence). The CDR3 contains 16 residues. The CDR3 spells CASSLVGGGAAEELFF. The DNA for the CDR3 is TGTGCCAGCAGCTTAGTTGGCGGGGGGGCGGCGGAGGAGCTGTTTTTT.

The rearrangement joins TRBV28 to TRBJ2-7, with TRBD2 as a possible D gene (5 bases). V gave up 7 bases and J gave up 6 bases, with 16 bases separating them. The germline V gene encodes CDR1 MDHEN and CDR2 SYDVKM. This CDR3 is 13 amino acids long. The CDR3 loop reads CASKATARGEQYF. In DNA form, the CDR3 reads TGTGCCAGCAAGGCCACTGCACGGGGCGAGCAGTACTTC.

V usage is TRBV11-3 and J usage is TRBJ1-2, with D possibly matching TRBD1 (5 bases). V was pared by 0 bases and J by 3 bases, with 11 bases between. The CDR3 has 15 amino acids. Germline V gene sequence: CDR1 SGHNT, CDR2 YENEEA. The CDR3 sequence: CASSLESGRDYGYTF. The CDR3 coding sequence is TGTGCCAGCAGCTTAGAATCGGGCAGGGACTATGGCTACACCTTC. The variable domain in full, with the rest retrieved from reference TRBV11-3 and TRBJ1-2, is EAGVVQSPRYKIIEKKQPVAFWCNPISGHNTLYWYLQNLGQGPELLIRYENEEAVDDSQLPKDRFSAERLKGVDSTLKIQPAELGDSAVYLCASSLESGRDYGYTFGSGTRLTVV.

The rearrangement links TRBV4-2 to TRBJ1-4; D perhaps matches TRBD1 (6 bases). The CDR3 extends over 16 amino acids. CDR1 is LGHNA, CDR2 YNFKEQ, per germline. Deletions cut 0 bases from V and 8 bases from J, with 16 bases between. This CDR3 is CASSQDLPGEGEKLFF. Here the CDR3 DNA reads TGTGCCAGCAGCCAAGATCTGCCAGGGGAGGGGGAAAAACTGTTTTTT.

The J gene is TRBJ2-3, the V gene TRBV18; the D gene is possibly TRBD2 (5 bases). Trimming left V 0 bases short and J 0 bases short, with 19 bases between. CDR3 length: 19 residues. The V gene's germline CDR1 is KGHSH and CDR2 LQKENI. CDR3 sequence: CASSPPYPSGGRSTDTQYF. The CDR3 region has the DNA TGTGCCAGCTCACCACCCTACCCGTCTGGCGGGCGGAGCACAGATACGCAGTATTTT. Using reference TRBV18 and TRBJ2-3 for the parts outside the CDR3, the full variable domain is NAGVMQNPRHLVRRRGQEARLRCSPMKGHSHVYWYRQLPEEGLKFMVYLQKENIIDESGMPKERFSAEFPKEGPSILRIQQVVRGDSAAYFCASSPPYPSGGRSTDTQYFGPGTRLTVL.

The chain carries TRBV6-5 and TRBJ1-2; D might be TRBD1 (5 bases). Looked up from germline, CDR1 is MNHEY and CDR2 is SVGAGI. The CDR3 extends over 12 amino acids. The V end lost 5 bases, the J end lost 4 bases, and 8 bases lay between the germline ends. The CDR3 loop is CASSRGIYGYTF. CDR3 DNA sequence: TGTGCCAGCAGTAGGGGAATCTATGGCTACACCTTC.

CDR3 protein: CASSDTTYGYTF. CDR3 sequence (DNA): TGTGCCAGCAGCGATACTACCTATGGCTACACCTTC. The chain links TRBV6-2 or TRBV6-3 to TRBJ1-2, with D unresolved. V was clipped by 6 bases and J by 4 bases, with 9 bases between them. Germline lookup yields CDR1 MNHEY and CDR2 SVGEGT. The CDR3 totals 12 residues.

The rearrangement uses TRBV12-3 or TRBV12-4 and TRBJ2-7; D is perhaps TRBD1 (6 bases). V was cut by 5 bases and J by 2 bases, with 10 bases left in between. The CDR3 is 13 amino acids. The CDR3 spells CASSKTGTYEQYV. The CDR3 nucleotides read TGTGCCAGCAGTAAAACAGGGACCTACGAGCAGTACGTC.

This clone was counted once. The chain carries TRBV27 and TRBJ1-4, with 7 bases aligning to TRBD1. Germline CDR1 reads MNHEY; CDR2 reads SMNVEV (reference sequence). J lost 5 bases, V lost 3 bases, and 3 bases had no gene match. This CDR3 comprises 14 residues. The DNA of the CDR3 is TGTGCCAGCAGTTTGGGCAGGGGGAATGAAAAACTGTTTTTT. It codes for CASSLGRGNEKLFF.

Only a few counts were recorded for this clone. CDR3 region: CASSTLAGGSYNEQFF. CDR3 sequence (DNA): TGTGCCAGCAGTACCTTAGCGGGGGGCTCCTACAATGAGCAGTTCTTC. V usage is TRBV28 and J usage is TRBJ2-1, with TRBD2 identical over 10 bases. Looked up from germline, CDR1 is MDHEN and CDR2 is SYDVKM. The CDR3 sequence is 16 residues long. The junction had 4 bases not matched to a gene; V was cut back by 5 bases and J by 0 bases.

This clone was observed at least ten times. The gene calls are TRBV11-3 and TRBJ2-2; D may be TRBD1 (6 bases). This CDR3 spans 14 amino acids. Germline CDR1 is SGHNT and CDR2 is YENEEA. V was cut by 5 bases and J by 1 base, with 8 bases left in between. The chain's CDR3 is CASSTTGNTGELFF. The CDR3 DNA reads as TGTGCCAGCAGCACGACAGGGAACACCGGGGAGCTGTTTTTT.

The rearrangement links TRBV27 to TRBJ2-7, with 8 bases aligning to TRBD1. J gave up 7 bases and V 10 bases, and 15 bases lay outside the gene matches. This CDR3 is 14 amino acids long. CDR1 and CDR2 from the germline V gene are MNHEY and SMNVEV (reference sequence). CDR3 coding DNA: TGTGCCACTAAGACAGGGGTCTCCAGTGTTGAGCAGTACTTC. This gives the protein CATKTGVSSVEQYF.

The chain carries TRBV3-1 (or the pseudogene TRBV3-2) and TRBJ2-5; D is ambiguous. Germline V gene data show CDR1 as LGHDT and CDR2 as YNNKEL (reference sequence). V lost 1 base and J 1 base, leaving 4 bases between the germline ends. The CDR3 spans 13 residues. CDR3 bases: TGTGCCAGCAGCCAAGGGCCCCAAGAGACCCAGTACTTC. The encoded protein is CASSQGPQETQYF.

This clone appeared once. The V gene is TRBV7-2, the J gene TRBJ2-1, with TRBD1 matching over 7 bases. V gave up 1 base and J gave up 3 bases; unmatched junction bases: 6. The CDR3 is 16 amino acids. Germline-derived CDR1 and CDR2 are SGHTA and FQGNSA. This CDR3 is CASSLEETGFYNEQFF. The CDR3, as DNA: TGTGCCAGCAGCTTAGAGGAGACAGGGTTCTACAATGAGCAGTTCTTC. The full variable domain, its missing parts supplied by reference TRBV7-2 and TRBJ2-1, is GAGVSQSPSNKVTEKGKDVELRCDPISGHTALYWYRQSLGQGLEFLIYFQGNSAPDKSGLPSDRFSAERTGGSVSTLTIQRTQQEDSAVYLCASSLEETGFYNEQFFGPGTRLTVL.

The chain is built from TRBV27 and TRBJ1-3; D remains unclear. V was trimmed by 0 bases and J by 4 bases, leaving 10 bases between them. CDR1 and CDR2 from the germline V gene are MNHEY and SMNVEV (reference sequence). The CDR3 length is 15 residues. The CDR3 coding sequence is TGTGCCAGCAGTTTATCATGGGCGGGCGGAAACACCATATATTTT. It specifies CASSLSWAGGNTIYF.

This clone was seen a handful of times. The chain has TRBV7-9 and TRBJ1-3; possible D gene TRBD1, 5 bases. This CDR3 region has 17 residues. Germline CDR1 SEHNR, CDR2 FQNEAQ (reference sequence). With 5 bases removed from V and 0 bases from J, the gap between germline ends came to 17 bases. Here the CDR3 reads CASSARPGFFSGNTIYF. The CDR3, as DNA: TGTGCCAGCAGCGCCCGACCAGGGTTCTTCTCTGGAAACACCATATATTTT.

This chain connects TRBV19 to TRBJ1-1; D not resolved. Trimming left V 7 bases short and J 2 bases short, with 20 bases between. Germline lookup yields CDR1 LNHDA and CDR2 SQIVND (reference sequence). The CDR3 spans 16 residues. CDR3 region: CASKEAALYSNTEAFF. The CDR3 DNA follows: TGTGCCAGTAAGGAGGCAGCCCTTTACTCTAACACTGAAGCTTTCTTT.

This chain connects TRBV7-9 to TRBJ2-6; D is unclear. The V end was cut by 5 bases, the J end by 2 bases, with 7 bases between. CDR1 and CDR2 from the germline V gene are SEHNR and FQNEAQ (reference sequence). The CDR3 spans 14 residues. CDR3 residues: CASSPPAGANVLTF. In nucleotides, the CDR3 is TGTGCCAGCAGCCCCCCTGCTGGGGCCAACGTCCTGACTTTC.

This chain joins TRBV21-1 and TRBJ1-4; TRBD1, the table's D call, lacks a check against the DNA. TRBV21-1 is recorded as a pseudogene. This CDR3 has 13 residues. The CDR3 protein is CASTGRCNEKLFF. The CDR3 DNA reads TGTGCCAGCACCGGCAGGTGCAATGAAAAACTGTTTTTT.

This chain connects TRBV28 to TRBJ1-2; D might be TRBD1 (5 bases). V was clipped by 6 bases and J by 4 bases, with 12 bases between them. The CDR3 totals 13 residues. The germline V gene encodes CDR1 MDHEN and CDR2 SYDVKM. The CDR3 sequence: CASSPPGGYGYTF. The CDR3 DNA follows: TGTGCCAGCAGCCCGCCCGGGGGCTATGGCTACACCTTC.

The chain is built from TRBV3-1 (or the pseudogene TRBV3-2) and TRBJ1-5, with D perhaps matching TRBD1 (6 bases). V was trimmed by 5 bases and J by 7 bases, leaving 15 bases between them. The germline gives CDR1 LGHDT, CDR2 YNNKEL (reference sequence). The CDR3 runs to 14 residues. The CDR3 DNA follows: TGTGCCAGCAGCGACTGGACAGACCCCCAGCCCCAGCATTTT. Translated: CASSDWTDPQPQHF.

This chain's CDR3 is CASSRDRGNSNQPQHF. DNA of the CDR3: TGTGCCAGTAGTAGGGACCGGGGGAATAGCAATCAGCCCCAGCATTTT. The chain carries TRBV19 and TRBJ1-5; a weak D match, TRBD1 (5 bases). The V and J ends lost 4 bases and 0 bases respectively, with 13 bases between them. The CDR3 has 16 amino acids. Germline V CDR1 and CDR2: LNHDA, SQIVND (reference sequence).

This clone was seen once. This chain links TRBV11-3 with TRBJ2-7; tentative D call: TRBD2 (5 bases). This CDR3 spans 15 amino acids. Germline V gives CDR1 SGHNT, CDR2 YENEEA. Trimming removed 2 bases at V and 6 bases at J, with 17 bases between. CDR3 region: CASSLTVGPSGEQYV. CDR3 sequence (DNA): TGTGCCAGCAGCTTAACGGTGGGCCCGAGCGGCGAGCAGTACGTC.

The rearrangement uses TRBV14 and TRBJ1-1; a weak D match, TRBD1 (5 bases). Trimming shortened V by 0 bases and J by 0 bases, and 11 bases separated the two germline ends. The V gene's germline CDR1 is SGHDN and CDR2 FVKESK. The CDR3 is made up of 16 amino acids. CDR3 sequence (DNA): TGTGCCAGCAGCCAAGAAAGGGGTTACATGAACACTGAAGCTTTCTTT. Its protein is CASSQERGYMNTEAFF. Combining the CDR3 with reference TRBV14 and TRBJ1-1 gives the whole variable domain EAGVTQFPSHSVIEKGQTVTLRCDPISGHDNLYWYRRVMGKEIKFLLHFVKESKQDESGMPNNRFLAERTGGTYSTLKVQPAELEDSGVYFCASSQERGYMNTEAFFGQGTRLTVV.

The chain has TRBV5-6 and TRBJ1-1; 8 nucleotides line up with TRBD1. The CDR3 is 14 amino acids. Germline CDR1 reads SGHDT; CDR2 reads YYEEEE. The V segment lost 4 bases and the J segment 3 bases; nucleotides outside the gene matches: 5. CDR3 sequence (DNA): TGTGCCAGCAGCCGCGGACAGGGAGACACTGAAGCTTTCTTT. This gives the protein CASSRGQGDTEAFF.